This T cell receptor beta chain was identified during a study of T cells after yellow fever vaccination. Across the whole study: Fractions low in cell number were prepared with SMART-Seq v4 Ultra Low Input. General study points: CD4 and CD8 compartments shared a small share of clonotypes.

The CDR3 is 13 residues long. CDR1 is WNHNN, CDR2 SYGVQD, per germline (reference sequence). Trimming took off 0 bases at V and 8 bases at J, with 8 bases between the two ends. As to this clonotype: No antigen is known for it.

In making TCR cDNA, 5'RACE template switching added a universal primer site and UMIs to it. In TCRdb, the 5' RACE reads were re-called with MiXCR into one record per CDR3 protein. The table has under 300,000 distinct CDR3 sequences, roughly 13% seen once. The specimen was CD4+ T cells sorted from PBMCs, collected 45 days after the yellow fever booster vaccination. V gene TRBV10-1 combines with J gene TRBJ2-1; no firm D call. This TCR derives from a man aged 25-45 years who received the YFV17D yellow fever vaccine. CDR3 DNA sequence: TGCGCCAGCAGTGAGTCCTCCTTCCATGAGCAGTTCTTC. Amino acids: CASSESSFHEQFF.